These 9 T cell receptor beta chains were all obtained from the same sample, sequenced in a study of blood T cell repertoires in COVID-19. TCRdb's table, derived via immunoSEQ multiplex PCR, lists solely in-frame clones and lacks some. The table includes approximately 72,000 clones, 75% to 90% detected once. Material: peripheral blood. Receptors originate from a woman older than 75 with active or convalescent COVID-19.

This clone was counted a few times. The chain carries TRBV30 and TRBJ1-6; possibly TRBD1 for D (5 bases). This CDR3 is 13 amino acids long. V was pared by 1 base and J by 6 bases, with 7 bases between. Looked up from germline, CDR1 is GTSNPN and CDR2 is SVGIG (reference sequence). The CDR3 loop is CAWSGQINSPLHF. CDR3 in DNA: TGTGCCTGGAGTGGACAGATTAATTCACCCCTCCACTTT. Drawing the rest from reference TRBV30 and TRBJ1-6, the complete variable domain is SQTIHQWPATLVQPVGSPLSLECTVEGTSNPNLYWYRQAAGRGLQLLFYSVGIGQISSEVPQNLSASRPQDRQFILSSKKLLLSDSGFYLCAWSGQINSPLHFGNGTRLTVT.

V gene TRBV7-2 combines with J gene TRBJ1-5, with D possibly TRBD1 on 6 matching bases. The CDR3 is 14 amino acids. Germline V gene sequence: CDR1 SGHTA, CDR2 FQGNSA. V was shortened by 5 bases and J by 4 bases, with 12 bases between the two germline ends. CDR3: CASSLGGENQPQHF. CDR3 DNA: TGTGCCAGCAGCCTAGGGGGGGAGAATCAGCCCCAGCATTTT.

This clone was seen a handful of times. The V call is TRBV3-1 (or the pseudogene TRBV3-2), the J call TRBJ1-6, with a tentative D call TRBD1 (5 bases). The length of the CDR3 is 16 residues. V dropped 1 base and J dropped 0 bases, with 7 bases sitting between them. Germline V gives CDR1 LGHDT, CDR2 YNNKEL (reference sequence). CDR3 sequence (DNA): TGTGCCAGCAGCCAAGCAGGGTTCTCCTATAATTCACCCCTCCACTTT. Translating gives CASSQAGFSYNSPLHF.

This clone was seen more than once but under ten times. The V gene is TRBV9, the J gene TRBJ2-3; 7 positions agree with TRBD2. The germline V gene encodes CDR1 SGDLS and CDR2 YYNGEE. CDR3 size: 18 residues. Trimming cost V 1 base and J 1 base; bases outside gene matches: 12. CDR3 bases: TGTGCCAGCAGCGTAACACCCCGGGCGCTAGCGGGCACAGATACGCAGTATTTT. Encoded protein: CASSVTPRALAGTDTQYF.

The chain joins TRBV5-1 to TRBJ2-7, with 8 nucleotides matching TRBD1. Germline V gene sequence: CDR1 SGHRS, CDR2 YFSETQ. J gave up 6 bases and V 3 bases, and 8 bases lay outside the gene matches. The CDR3 spans 14 residues. CDR3 sequence reads: CASSSDVRGLEQYF. The CDR3 DNA reads TGCGCCAGCAGCTCGGACGTCAGGGGGCTCGAGCAGTACTTC.

This clone was counted once. The rearrangement links TRBV9 to TRBJ2-1, with TRBD2 identical over 12 bases. This CDR3 is 16 amino acids long. Germline V gene lookup returns CDR1 SGDLS and CDR2 YYNGEE. V shed 2 bases and J 7 bases; nucleotides not matched to a gene: 7. In DNA form, the CDR3 reads TGTGCCAGCAGCGTCCTGGCTAGCGGGGGGGCAAATGAGCAGTTCTTC. Its protein product is CASSVLASGGANEQFF.

The rearrangement links TRBV10-3 to TRBJ2-3, with 12 nucleotides matching TRBD1. Germline CDR1 is ENHRY and CDR2 is SYGVKD. With V trimmed by 5 bases and J by 2 bases, 17 bases remained unmatched. This CDR3 has 20 residues. CDR3 sequence (DNA): TGTGCCATCAGTACTACCGGGACAGGGGGCCAAAACGTAAACACAGATACGCAGTATTTT. Its protein product is CAISTTGTGGQNVNTDTQYF.

This chain links TRBV6-5 with TRBJ1-2, with 9 bases that match TRBD1. From germline, CDR1 is MNHEY and CDR2 SVGAGI. This CDR3 region has 14 residues. V trimming: 10 bases; J trimming: 4 bases; junction bases outside the gene matches: 10. As DNA, the CDR3 is TGTGCCACCCAGCCTAGACAGGGGGGCTATGGCTACACCTTC. This gives the protein CATQPRQGGYGYTF.

The chain links TRBV9 to TRBJ2-7; 9 bases map to TRBD1. The CDR3 is 14 amino acids. The V gene end was trimmed by 3 bases and the J gene end by 4 bases; junction bases not matched to a gene: 5. Germline-derived CDR1 and CDR2 are SGDLS and YYNGEE. CDR3 in DNA: TGTGCCAGCAGCGCACCGGGACAGGGTTACGAGCAGTACTTC. This gives the protein CASSAPGQGYEQYF.